The sequence of this TCR beta chain was determined in a study of blood T cell repertoires in COVID-19. Study-level background: Material from acute and convalescent COVID-19 was sourced from the United States, Italy and Spain. Sample material is recorded as cDNA or gDNA derived from T cells, B-cell-depleted T cells, or PBMCs.

Original data processing: Scientists estimated how many nucleated cells there were by amplifying reference gene primers. Assay used: immunoSEQ multiplex PCR; TCRdb lists only in-frame clones, some missing. V and J calls and clone size follow that table, whereas D and trimming were derived from the DNA. The table shows about 110,000 clones, with 85% to 90% occurring only once. V was pared by 0 bases and J by 5 bases, with 12 bases between. Germline values: CDR1 SGHRS, CDR2 YFSETQ. CDR3 length: 15 amino acids. The chain employs TRBV5-1 and TRBJ2-1; weak D call: TRBD1 (6 bases). The specimen was peripheral blood. This TCR came from a human donor in a cohort sampled during active COVID-19. The CDR3 loop is CASSLDTGSHNEQFF. Written as DNA, the CDR3 is TGCGCCAGCAGCTTGGATACAGGGTCCCACAATGAGCAGTTCTTC.